This T cell receptor (beta chain) was found in a study of blood T cells in healthy people across ages (dated by TCRdb to about 2015). Notes on the research overall: In model experiments, template switching captured about one uniquely barcoded TCR beta cDNA molecule for every two T cells. The study measured age-related changes in TCR beta repertoire diversity using deep sequencing normalized with unique cDNA molecular identifiers. Donors were grouped into four age groups: young (average 16 years), middle-aged (39), aged (62) and long-lived (around 82). To avoid experimental bias, donors of different ages were distributed randomly across sequencing lanes. The study analyzed two additional independent replicas of 1 million unique cDNA reads from the same blood draw for two donors, one aged 18 to 29 and one aged 80 or older. The paper's findings and limits, for the study overall: Since profiling was done on bulk unsorted PBMCs, naive and antigen-experienced compartments could not be conclusively compared. The long-lived group showed more naive CD4+ T cells, fewer expanded clones and increased TCR diversity than the aged group, suggesting age selection. As age increased, observed TCR beta diversity per million T cells dropped in a roughly linear way, and a significant reduction was already evident by age roughly 36. Total diversity estimates from one million sequenced T cells were considered lower bounds and underestimates. Because the CMV infection status of the donors was unknown, age-related changes in expanded clonotypes may potentially have been confounded. The percentage of naive T cells measured by flow cytometry correlated strongly with observed TCR beta diversity.

The roughly 42 donors, aged about 6 to 95 years, were systemically healthy Caucasian individuals from Russia. Each donor gave ten milliliters of peripheral blood, drawn into EDTA-treated Vacutainer tubes. PBMCs were isolated by Ficoll-Paque density-gradient centrifugation, with at least 6.5 million obtained per sample. Total RNA, at least 6 micrograms per sample, was extracted from PBMCs with Trizol reagent. The percentages of naive CD45RAhigh/CD27high T cells were determined by flow cytometry on a PBMC aliquot from every donor. V lost 1 base and J lost 8 bases; the stretch between them is 10 bases long. The CDR3 contains 13 residues, cysteine and phenylalanine counted. Just CDR3 DNA is preserved here, 39 bases in frame from base 1. The germline V gene yields SGHRS for CDR1 and YFSETQ for CDR2. Worth noting for this clonotype: Its antigen has not been determined. No base quality values were provided; no much bigger clone lies one nucleotide off.

The library came from 5' RACE. The sequencing machine was an Illumina HiSeq 2500. A second PCR of about 7 to 12 cycles was run with a J-beta primer mix and a sample-barcoded 5' primer. Each TCR beta cDNA molecule received a unique molecular identifier from a template-switch 5' adaptor carrying 12 random nucleotides. At least 2.5 million CDR3-containing paired-end reads were obtained from each sample. The Mint cDNA synthesis kit, primed by a TRBC-specific oligonucleotide, was used to synthesize first-strand cDNA from all RNA. All cDNA was treated with uracil-DNA glycosylase and then went through a first 18-cycle PCR with the universal primers M1SS and BC2_uni_R. In the authors' own workflow: For normalization, 1 million high-quality reads, each with a distinct molecular identifier, were randomly selected from each sample. Reads with shared molecular identifiers were discarded instead of being binned into consensus sequences. MiTCR, run with a Q25 quality threshold and the strictest error-elimination algorithm, handled CDR3 identification, clonotype clustering and error correction. A nonparametric unseen species model with Euler transformation was used to estimate a lower bound on total TCR beta diversity. TCRdb reprocessed the public reads (quality trimming at Q25 with fastp, clone calling with MiXCR) and kept in-frame beta chains. Merged by CDR3 protein, the rows form single entries marked with the most common genes and DNA. The V and J calls come from TCRdb's annotation, not from the publication. The sample has hundreds of thousands of distinct CDR3 sequences on record, under 25% of them singletons. The top ten clonotypes cover 3.5% to 4% of the sample.

The origin of this receptor is a man between 65 and 85 years old in good health. This chain joins TRBV5-1 to TRBJ2-1, with no confidently assigned D gene. The sequencing sample was made of blood. The DNA is TGCGCCAGCAGCTTGATTCCCCTCGATGAGCAGTTCTTC. Translation gives CASSLIPLDEQFF.